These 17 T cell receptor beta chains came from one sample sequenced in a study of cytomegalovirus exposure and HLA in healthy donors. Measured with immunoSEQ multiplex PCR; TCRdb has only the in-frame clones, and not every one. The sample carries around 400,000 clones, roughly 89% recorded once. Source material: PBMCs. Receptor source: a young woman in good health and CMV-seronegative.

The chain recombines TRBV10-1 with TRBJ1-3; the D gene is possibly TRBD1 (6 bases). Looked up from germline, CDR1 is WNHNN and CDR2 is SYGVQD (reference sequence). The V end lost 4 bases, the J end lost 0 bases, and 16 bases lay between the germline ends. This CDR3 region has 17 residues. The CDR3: CASSGPPGQHSGNTIYF. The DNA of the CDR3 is TGCGCCAGCAGTGGTCCCCCGGGACAACACTCTGGAAACACCATATATTTT.

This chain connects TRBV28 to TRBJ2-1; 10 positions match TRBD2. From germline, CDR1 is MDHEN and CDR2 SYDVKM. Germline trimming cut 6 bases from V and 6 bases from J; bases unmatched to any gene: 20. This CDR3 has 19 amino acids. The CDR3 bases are TGTGCCAGCAGCCCCCTTCGAGCTAGCGGGAGACCACTAAGCAATGAGCAGTTCTTC. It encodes CASSPLRASGRPLSNEQFF.

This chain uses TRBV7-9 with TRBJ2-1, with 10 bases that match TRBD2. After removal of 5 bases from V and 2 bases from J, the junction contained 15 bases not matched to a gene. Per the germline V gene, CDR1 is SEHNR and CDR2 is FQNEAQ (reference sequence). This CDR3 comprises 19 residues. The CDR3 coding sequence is TGTGCCAGCAGCCTCCGATCACCAAGGAGCGGGGGGGCCTACAATGAGCAGTTCTTC. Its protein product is CASSLRSPRSGGAYNEQFF.

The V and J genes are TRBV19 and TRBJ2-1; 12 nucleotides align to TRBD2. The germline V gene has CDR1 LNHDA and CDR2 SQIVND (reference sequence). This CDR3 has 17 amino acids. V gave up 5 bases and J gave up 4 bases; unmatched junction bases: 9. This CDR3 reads CASSFQIGLAGYNEQFF. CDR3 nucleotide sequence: TGTGCCAGTAGTTTTCAGATCGGACTAGCGGGATACAATGAGCAGTTCTTC.

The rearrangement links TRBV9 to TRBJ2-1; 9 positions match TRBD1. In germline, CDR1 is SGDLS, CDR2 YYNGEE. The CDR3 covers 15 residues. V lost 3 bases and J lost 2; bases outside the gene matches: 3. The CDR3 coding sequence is TGTGCCAGCAGCGCCGGGACAGGGACCTACAATGAGCAGTTCTTC. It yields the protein CASSAGTGTYNEQFF.

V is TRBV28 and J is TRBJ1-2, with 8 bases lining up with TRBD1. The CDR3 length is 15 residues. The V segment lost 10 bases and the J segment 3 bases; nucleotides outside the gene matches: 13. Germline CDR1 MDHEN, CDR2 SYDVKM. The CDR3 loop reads CATIQPGQDHYGYTF. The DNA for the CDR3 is TGTGCCACCATACAACCGGGACAGGACCACTATGGCTACACCTTC.

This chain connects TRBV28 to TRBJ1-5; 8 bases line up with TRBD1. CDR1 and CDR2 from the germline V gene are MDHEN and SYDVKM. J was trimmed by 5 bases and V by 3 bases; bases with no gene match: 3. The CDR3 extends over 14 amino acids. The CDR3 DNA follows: TGTGCCAGCAGTTTGTCAGGGGGCTATCAGCCCCAGCATTTT. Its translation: CASSLSGGYQPQHF.

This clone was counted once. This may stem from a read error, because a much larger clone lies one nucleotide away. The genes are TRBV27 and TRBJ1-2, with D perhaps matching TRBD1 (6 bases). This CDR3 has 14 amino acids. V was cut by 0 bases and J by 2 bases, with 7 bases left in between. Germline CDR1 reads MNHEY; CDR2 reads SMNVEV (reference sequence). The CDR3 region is CASSLSQGNYGYTF. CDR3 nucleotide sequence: TGTGCCAGCAGTTTATCGCAGGGGAACTATGGCTACACCTTC.

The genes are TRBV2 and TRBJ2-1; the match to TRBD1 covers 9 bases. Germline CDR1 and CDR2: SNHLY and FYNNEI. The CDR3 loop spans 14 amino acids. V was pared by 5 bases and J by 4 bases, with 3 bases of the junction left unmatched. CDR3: CASSRTGVYNEQFF. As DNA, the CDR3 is TGTGCCAGCAGTCGGACAGGGGTATACAATGAGCAGTTCTTC.

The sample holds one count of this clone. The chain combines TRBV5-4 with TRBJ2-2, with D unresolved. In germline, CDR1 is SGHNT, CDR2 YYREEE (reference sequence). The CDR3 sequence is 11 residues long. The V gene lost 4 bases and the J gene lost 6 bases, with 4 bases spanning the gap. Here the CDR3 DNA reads TGTGCCAGCAGCCTCTCCGGGGAGCTGTTTTTT. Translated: CASSLSGELFF.

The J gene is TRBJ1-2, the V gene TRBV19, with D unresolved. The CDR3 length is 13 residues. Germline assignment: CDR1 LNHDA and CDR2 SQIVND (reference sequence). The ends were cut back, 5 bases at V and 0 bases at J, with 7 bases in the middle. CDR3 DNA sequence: TGTGCCAGTAGTCCGGTTACTAACTATGGCTACACCTTC. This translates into CASSPVTNYGYTF.

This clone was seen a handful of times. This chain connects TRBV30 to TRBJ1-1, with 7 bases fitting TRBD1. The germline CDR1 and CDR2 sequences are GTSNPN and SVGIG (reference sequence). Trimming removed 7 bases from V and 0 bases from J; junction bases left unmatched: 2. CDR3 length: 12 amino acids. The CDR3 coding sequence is TGTGCCTCGACAGGGATGAACACTGAAGCTTTCTTT. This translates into CASTGMNTEAFF.

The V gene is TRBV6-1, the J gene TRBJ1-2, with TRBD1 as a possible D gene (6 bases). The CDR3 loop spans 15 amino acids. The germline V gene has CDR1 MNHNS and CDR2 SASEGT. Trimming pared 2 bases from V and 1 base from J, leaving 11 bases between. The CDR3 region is CASSEREGVNYGYTF. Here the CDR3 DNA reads TGTGCCAGCAGTGAACGGGAGGGGGTTAACTATGGCTACACCTTC.

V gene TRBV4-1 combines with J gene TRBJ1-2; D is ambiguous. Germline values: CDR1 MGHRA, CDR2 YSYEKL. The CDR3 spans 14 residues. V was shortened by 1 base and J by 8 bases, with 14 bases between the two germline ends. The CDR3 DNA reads TGCGCCAGCAGCCAAGTAGGAGCCGGGGAGGGCTACACCTTC. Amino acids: CASSQVGAGEGYTF.

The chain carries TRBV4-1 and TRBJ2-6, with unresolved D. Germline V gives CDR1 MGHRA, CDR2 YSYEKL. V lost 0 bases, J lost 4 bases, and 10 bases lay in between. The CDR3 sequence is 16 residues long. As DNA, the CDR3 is TGCGCCAGCAGCCAAGATTATACGCGGGGGGCCAACGTCCTGACTTTC. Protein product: CASSQDYTRGANVLTF.

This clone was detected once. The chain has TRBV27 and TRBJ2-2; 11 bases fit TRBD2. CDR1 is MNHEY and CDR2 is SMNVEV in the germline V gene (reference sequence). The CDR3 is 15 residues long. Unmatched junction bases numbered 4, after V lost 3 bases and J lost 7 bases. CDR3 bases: TGTGCCAGCAGTTTGGCTAGCGGGGGGATCGGGGAGCTGTTTTTT. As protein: CASSLASGGIGELFF.

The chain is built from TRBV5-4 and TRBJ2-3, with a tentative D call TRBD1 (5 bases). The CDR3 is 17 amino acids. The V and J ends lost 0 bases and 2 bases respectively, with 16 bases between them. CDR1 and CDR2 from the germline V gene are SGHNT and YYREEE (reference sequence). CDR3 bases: TGTGCCAGCAGCTTGGGACAGAGTGCTCTGCCCACAGATACGCAGTATTTT. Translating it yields CASSLGQSALPTDTQYF.